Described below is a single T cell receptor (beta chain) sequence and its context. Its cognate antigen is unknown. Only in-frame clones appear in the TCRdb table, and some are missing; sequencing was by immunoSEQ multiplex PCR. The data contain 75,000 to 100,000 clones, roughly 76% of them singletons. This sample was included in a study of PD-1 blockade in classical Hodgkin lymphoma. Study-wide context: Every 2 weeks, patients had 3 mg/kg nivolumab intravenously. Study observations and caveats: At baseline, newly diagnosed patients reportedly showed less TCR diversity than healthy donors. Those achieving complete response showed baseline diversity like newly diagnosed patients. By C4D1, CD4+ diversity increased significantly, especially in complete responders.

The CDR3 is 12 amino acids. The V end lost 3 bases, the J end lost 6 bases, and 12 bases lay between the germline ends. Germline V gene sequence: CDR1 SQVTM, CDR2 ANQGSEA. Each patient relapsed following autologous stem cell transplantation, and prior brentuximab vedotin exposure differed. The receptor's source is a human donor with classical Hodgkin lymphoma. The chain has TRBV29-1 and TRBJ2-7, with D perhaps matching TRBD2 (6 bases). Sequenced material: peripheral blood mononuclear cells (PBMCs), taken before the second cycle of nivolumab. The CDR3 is CSVDWGVGEQYF. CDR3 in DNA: TGCAGCGTTGACTGGGGGGTAGGCGAGCAGTACTTC.